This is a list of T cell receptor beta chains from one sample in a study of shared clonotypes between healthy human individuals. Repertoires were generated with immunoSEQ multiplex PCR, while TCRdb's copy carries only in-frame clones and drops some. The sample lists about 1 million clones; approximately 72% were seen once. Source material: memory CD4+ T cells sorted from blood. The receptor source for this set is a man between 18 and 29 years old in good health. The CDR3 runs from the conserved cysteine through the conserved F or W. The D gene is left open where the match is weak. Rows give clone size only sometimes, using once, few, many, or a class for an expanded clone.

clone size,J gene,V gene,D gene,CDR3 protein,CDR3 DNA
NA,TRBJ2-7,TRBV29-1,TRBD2,CSVAFPRLAGGGEQYF,TGCAGCGTTGCCTTCCCCCGGCTAGCGGGAGGGGGCGAGCAGTACTTC
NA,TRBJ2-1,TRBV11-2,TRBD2,CASSSGTSGRGNEQFF,TGTGCCAGCAGCTCTGGGACTAGCGGGAGGGGCAATGAGCAGTTCTTC
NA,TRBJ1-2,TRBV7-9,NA,CASSLAGIPPQEGYTF,TGTGCCAGCAGCTTAGCGGGTATCCCACCCCAGGAAGGCTACACCTTC
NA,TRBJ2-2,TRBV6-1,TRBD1,CASSHETGYDGELFF,TGTGCCAGCAGCCATGAGACAGGGTATGACGGGGAGCTGTTTTTT
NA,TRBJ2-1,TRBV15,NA,CATSRGGVPSYNEQFF,TGTGCCACCAGCAGAGGAGGCGTGCCCTCCTACAATGAGCAGTTCTTC
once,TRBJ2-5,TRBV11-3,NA,CASSLSFQETQYF,TGTGCCAGCAGCTTATCGTTCCAAGAGACCCAGTACTTC
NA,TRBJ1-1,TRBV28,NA,CASSLPGTRRWSNTEAFF,TGTGCCAGCAGTTTACCCGGGACGCGGAGGTGGTCGAACACTGAAGCTTTCTTT
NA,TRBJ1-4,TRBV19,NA,CASALTQGSTNEKLFF,TGTGCCAGTGCCCTAACACAGGGATCAACTAATGAAAAACTGTTTTTT
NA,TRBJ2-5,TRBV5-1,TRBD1,CASSLGQGAWETQYF,TGCGCCAGCAGCTTGGGGCAGGGGGCCTGGGAGACCCAGTACTTC
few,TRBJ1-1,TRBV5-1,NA,CASSDYTEAFF,TGCGCCAGCAGCGATTACACTGAAGCTTTCTTT
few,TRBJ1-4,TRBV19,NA,CASQGWATNEKLFF,TGTGCCAGCCAAGGGTGGGCAACTAATGAAAAACTGTTTTTT
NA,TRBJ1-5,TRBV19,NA,CASSIEGGREPQHF,TGTGCCAGTAGTATAGAGGGGGGTCGGGAGCCCCAGCATTTT
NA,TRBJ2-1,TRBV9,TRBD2,CASSVAIRPTSGEGGEQFF,TGTGCCAGCAGCGTAGCTATTAGGCCGACTAGCGGGGAAGGTGGTGAGCAGTTCTTC
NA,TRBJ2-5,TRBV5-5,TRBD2,CASSLTSGRRETQYF,TGTGCCAGCAGCTTAACTAGCGGGAGACGAGAGACCCAGTACTTC
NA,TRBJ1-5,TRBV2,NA,CASTGEYSNQPQHF,TGTGCCAGCACCGGGGAATATAGCAATCAGCCCCAGCATTTT
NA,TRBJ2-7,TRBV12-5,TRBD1,CASGLTTGASEQYF,TGTGCTAGTGGTTTGACGACAGGGGCGAGCGAGCAGTACTTC
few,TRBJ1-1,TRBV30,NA,CAWNFNELTEAFF,TGTGCCTGGAATTTTAACGAACTCACTGAAGCTTTCTTT
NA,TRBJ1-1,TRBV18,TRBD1,CASSPAGQGTEAFF,TGTGCCAGCTCACCGGCGGGACAGGGCACTGAAGCTTTCTTT
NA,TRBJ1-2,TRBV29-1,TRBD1,CSVGQGLSDGYTF,TGCAGCGTCGGACAGGGCCTTAGTGATGGCTACACCTTC
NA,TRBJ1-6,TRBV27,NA,CASSLAVWQVNSPLHF,TGTGCCAGCAGTTTGGCGGTTTGGCAGGTAAATTCACCCCTCCACTTT
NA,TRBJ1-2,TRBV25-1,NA,CASSEKGMSGYTF,TGTGCCAGCAGTGAAAAGGGTATGAGTGGCTACACCTTC
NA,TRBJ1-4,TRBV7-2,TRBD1,CASSTGTVNEKLFF,TGTGCCAGCAGCACCGGGACAGTGAATGAAAAACTGTTTTTT
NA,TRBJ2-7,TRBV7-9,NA,CASRPNQGVDEQYF,TGTGCCAGCAGACCGAATCAGGGAGTGGACGAGCAGTACTTC
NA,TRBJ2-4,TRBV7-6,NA,CASSLDGAGAKNIQYF,TGTGCCAGCAGCTTGGACGGGGCCGGGGCCAAAAACATTCAGTACTTC
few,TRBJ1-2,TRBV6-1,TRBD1,CASMLGTGGGYGYTF,TGTGCCAGCATGCTCGGGACAGGCGGTGGCTATGGCTACACCTTC
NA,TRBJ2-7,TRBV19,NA,CASSTKDGPHYEQYF,TGTGCCAGTAGTACCAAGGATGGTCCCCACTACGAGCAGTACTTC
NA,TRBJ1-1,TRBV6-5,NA,CASSERAGNTEAFF,TGTGCCAGCAGCGAGCGCGCGGGGAACACTGAAGCTTTCTTT
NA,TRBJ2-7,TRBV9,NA,CASSVDHRSSYEQYF,TGTGCCAGCAGCGTAGATCACAGGTCCTCCTACGAGCAGTACTTC
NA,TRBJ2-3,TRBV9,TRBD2,CASSVFPSGKTTDTQYF,TGTGCCAGCAGCGTATTTCCTAGCGGGAAGACCACAGATACGCAGTATTTT
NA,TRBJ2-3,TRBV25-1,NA,CASSPGLLTDTQYF,TGTGCCAGCAGCCCGGGACTCCTCACAGATACGCAGTATTTT
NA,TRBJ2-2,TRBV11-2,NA,CASSLAGARNTGELFF,TGTGCCAGCAGCTTAGCAGGGGCGAGAAACACCGGGGAGCTGTTTTTT
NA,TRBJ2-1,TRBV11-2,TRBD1,CASTSTGGWEQFF,TGTGCCAGCACCTCGACAGGGGGCTGGGAGCAGTTCTTC
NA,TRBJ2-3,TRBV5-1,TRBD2,CASSLAAGASTDTQYF,TGCGCCAGCAGCTTGGCCGCGGGAGCTAGCACAGATACGCAGTATTTT
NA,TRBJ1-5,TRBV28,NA,CASSLYGGDNQPQHF,TGTGCCAGCAGTTTATATGGAGGGGACAATCAGCCCCAGCATTTT
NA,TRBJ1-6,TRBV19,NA,CASSIMDSNSPLHF,TGTGCCAGTAGTATAATGGACAGTAATTCACCCCTCCACTTT
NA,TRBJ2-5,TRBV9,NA,CASSVDSAATETQYF,TGTGCCAGCAGCGTAGACTCGGCAGCCACAGAGACCCAGTACTTC
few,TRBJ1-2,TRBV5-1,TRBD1,CASSLGTAPYGYTF,TGCGCCAGCAGCCTTGGGACAGCGCCTTATGGCTACACCTTC
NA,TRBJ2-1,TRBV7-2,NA,CASSLRSSGGTEQFF,TGTGCCAGCAGCTTAAGGTCTTCAGGGGGGACTGAGCAGTTCTTC
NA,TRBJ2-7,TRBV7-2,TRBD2,CASSLTSGSYEQYF,TGTGCCAGCAGCCTTACTAGCGGGAGCTACGAGCAGTACTTC
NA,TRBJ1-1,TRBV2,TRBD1,CASIERGQGRTEAFF,TGTGCCAGCATAGAAAGGGGACAGGGGCGCACTGAAGCTTTCTTT
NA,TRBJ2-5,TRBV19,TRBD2,CASSIVTSGGKTQYF,TGTGCCAGTAGTATAGTAACTAGCGGGGGAAAGACCCAGTACTTC